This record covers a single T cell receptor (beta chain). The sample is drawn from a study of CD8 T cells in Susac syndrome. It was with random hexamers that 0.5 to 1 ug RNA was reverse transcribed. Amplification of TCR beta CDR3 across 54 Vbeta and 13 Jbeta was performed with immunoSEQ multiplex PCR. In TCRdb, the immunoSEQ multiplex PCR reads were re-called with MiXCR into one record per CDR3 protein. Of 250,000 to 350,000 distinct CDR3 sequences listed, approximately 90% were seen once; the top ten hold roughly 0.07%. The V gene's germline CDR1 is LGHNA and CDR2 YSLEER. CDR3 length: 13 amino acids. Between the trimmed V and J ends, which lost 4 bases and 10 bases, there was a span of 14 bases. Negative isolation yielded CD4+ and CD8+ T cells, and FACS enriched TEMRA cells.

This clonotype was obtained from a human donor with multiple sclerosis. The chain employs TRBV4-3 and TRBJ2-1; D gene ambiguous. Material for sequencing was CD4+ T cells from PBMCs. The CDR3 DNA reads TGCGCCAGCAGCCCCGCTACTTGGGCCGAGCAGTTCTTC. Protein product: CASSPATWAEQFF.